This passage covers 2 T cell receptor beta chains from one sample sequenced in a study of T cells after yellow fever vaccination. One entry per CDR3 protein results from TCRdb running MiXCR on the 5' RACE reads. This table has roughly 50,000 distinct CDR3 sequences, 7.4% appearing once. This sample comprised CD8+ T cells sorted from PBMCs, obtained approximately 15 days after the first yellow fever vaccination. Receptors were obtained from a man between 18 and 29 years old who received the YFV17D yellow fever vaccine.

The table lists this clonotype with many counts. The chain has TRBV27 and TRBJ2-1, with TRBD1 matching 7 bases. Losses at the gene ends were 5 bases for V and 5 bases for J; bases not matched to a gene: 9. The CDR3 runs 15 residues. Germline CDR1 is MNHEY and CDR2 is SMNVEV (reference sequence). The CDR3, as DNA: TGTGCCAGCAGTCCGGGACAGCAATCTCACAATGAGCAGTTCTTC. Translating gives CASSPGQQSHNEQFF.

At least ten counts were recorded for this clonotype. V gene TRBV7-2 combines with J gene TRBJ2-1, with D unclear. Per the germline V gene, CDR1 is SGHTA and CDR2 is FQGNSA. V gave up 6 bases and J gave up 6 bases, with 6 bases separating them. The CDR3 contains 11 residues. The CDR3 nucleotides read TGTGCCAGCAGAAAAACCAATGAGCAGTTCTTC. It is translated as CASRKTNEQFF. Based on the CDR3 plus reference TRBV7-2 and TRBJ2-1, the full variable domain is GAGVSQSPSNKVTEKGKDVELRCDPISGHTALYWYRQSLGQGLEFLIYFQGNSAPDKSGLPSDRFSAERTGGSVSTLTIQRTQQEDSAVYLCASRKTNEQFFGPGTRLTVL.